One sample yielded the 3 T cell receptor beta chains listed below, sequenced in a study of shared clonotypes between healthy human individuals (dated by TCRdb to the early 2020s). The library was prepared using the immunoSEQ multiplex PCR assay. TCRdb took over this immuneACCESS table, retaining in-frame rearrangements with V and J assigned. Such tables are incomplete; in checked studies, under half of the missing clones stem from an unresolved V gene, and the remainder is unexplained. The sample profile shows approximately 1,500,000 clones; approximately 97% of them were found once. Roughly 1.1% of the sample lies in the top ten. Input material: naive CD4+ T cells sorted from blood. The cell subset or site label for this specimen denotes: CD45RA+ positively selected. All receptors come from a man aged 25-45 years in good health.

V gene TRBV6-6 combines with J gene TRBJ2-5; D may be TRBD1 or TRBD2 (6 bases each). Germline-derived CDR1 and CDR2 are MNHNY and SVGAGI (reference sequence). V was cut by 8 bases and J by 5 bases, with 12 bases left in between. The CDR3 spans 12 residues. In DNA form, the CDR3 reads TGTGCCAGCGGGGGGCTCGGGGAGACCCAGTACTTC. Its translation: CASGGLGETQYF.

The chain employs TRBV19 and TRBJ1-1; D call uncertain. This CDR3 spans 13 amino acids. V was shortened by 3 bases and J by 3 bases, with 8 bases between the two germline ends. CDR1 and CDR2 (germline): LNHDA, SQIVND (reference sequence). The CDR3 sequence is CASSIRRDTEAFF. CDR3 sequence (DNA): TGTGCCAGTAGTATCCGCAGAGACACTGAAGCTTTCTTT. Based on the CDR3 plus reference TRBV19 and TRBJ1-1, the full variable domain is DGGITQSPKYLFRKEGQNVTLSCEQNLNHDAMYWYRQDPGQGLRLIYYSQIVNDFQKGDIAEGYSVSREKKESFPLTVTSAQKNPTAFYLCASSIRRDTEAFFGQGTRLTVV.

The chain recombines TRBV4-3 with TRBJ2-7, with TRBD1 identical over 7 bases. CDR3 length: 18 amino acids. The V segment lost 0 bases and the J segment 0 bases; nucleotides outside the gene matches: 11. The germline V gene encodes CDR1 LGHNA and CDR2 YSLEER. The CDR3 sequence: CASSQDWASDRVSYEQYF. DNA of the CDR3: TGCGCCAGCAGCCAAGATTGGGCATCCGACAGGGTCTCCTACGAGCAGTACTTC.